A selection of T cell receptor beta chains follows, all from one sample in a study of cytomegalovirus exposure and HLA in healthy donors. TCRdb's copy holds only in-frame clones and misses some; the assay was immunoSEQ multiplex PCR. The sample consists of more than 150,000 clones, around four fifths of them appearing once. The source material was PBMCs. Receptor source: a woman aged 25 to 39 in good health and CMV-seronegative. CDR3s include the opening cysteine and the closing phenylalanine or tryptophan. Fields, in order: CDR3 protein, CDR3 DNA, V gene, CDR3 length, clone size, D gene, J gene. The D gene is left open where the match is weak. Where a row states a size, it is once, few, many or the class of an expanded clone; other rows omit it.

cdr3_aa: CASSPRGHDTGELFF
cdr3_nt: TGTGCCAGCTCACCGCGGGGGCATGACACCGGGGAGCTGTTTTTT
v_call: TRBV18
cdr3_length: 15
clone_size: few
d_call: -
j_call: TRBJ2-2

cdr3_aa: CASSSSGIVAFF
cdr3_nt: TGTGCCAGCAGCTCGTCCGGGATCGTAGCTTTCTTT
v_call: TRBV7-9
cdr3_length: 12
clone_size: few
d_call: -
j_call: TRBJ1-1

cdr3_aa: CASSPTGGINTEAFF
cdr3_nt: TGTGCCAGCAGCCCGACAGGGGGGATTAACACTGAAGCTTTCTTT
v_call: TRBV11-2
cdr3_length: 15
clone_size: -
d_call: TRBD1
j_call: TRBJ1-1

cdr3_aa: CASSPSVGGPLADTQYF
cdr3_nt: TGTGCCAGCAGCCCCAGTGTGGGGGGGCCTCTAGCAGATACGCAGTATTTT
v_call: TRBV7-9
cdr3_length: 17
clone_size: -
d_call: -
j_call: TRBJ2-3

cdr3_aa: CASSFSGGPNEQYF
cdr3_nt: TGTGCCAGCAGCTTTTCAGGGGGACCCAACGAGCAGTACTTC
v_call: TRBV7-9
cdr3_length: 14
clone_size: -
d_call: TRBD1
j_call: TRBJ2-7

cdr3_aa: CASSPQRGVVDTQYF
cdr3_nt: TGTGCCAGCAGCCCCCAGCGGGGGGTGGTAGATACGCAGTATTTT
v_call: TRBV6-6
cdr3_length: 15
clone_size: -
d_call: TRBD2
j_call: TRBJ2-3

cdr3_aa: CASSRRTSGTETQYF
cdr3_nt: TGCGCCAGCAGCCGCCGGACTAGCGGAACAGAGACCCAGTACTTC
v_call: TRBV4-3
cdr3_length: 15
clone_size: -
d_call: TRBD2
j_call: TRBJ2-5

cdr3_aa: CASRTEGQGNNSPLHF
cdr3_nt: TGTGCCAGCAGGACGGAGGGACAGGGTAATAATTCACCCCTCCACTTT
v_call: TRBV28
cdr3_length: 16
clone_size: -
d_call: TRBD1
j_call: TRBJ1-6

cdr3_aa: CASSYPGLTDTQYF
cdr3_nt: TGTGCCAGCAGTTACCCCGGACTCACAGATACGCAGTATTTT
v_call: TRBV6-5
cdr3_length: 14
clone_size: -
d_call: -
j_call: TRBJ2-3

cdr3_aa: CASSRDRLRYSYEQYF
cdr3_nt: TGTGCCAGCTCACGAGACAGACTTCGCTACTCCTACGAGCAGTACTTC
v_call: TRBV18
cdr3_length: 16
clone_size: -
d_call: -
j_call: TRBJ2-7

cdr3_aa: CASSSTGVNTGELFF
cdr3_nt: TGTGCCAGCAGTTCAACAGGGGTGAACACCGGGGAGCTGTTTTTT
v_call: TRBV6-5
cdr3_length: 15
clone_size: -
d_call: TRBD1
j_call: TRBJ2-2

cdr3_aa: CASSYLATGKRTNEKLFF
cdr3_nt: TGTGCCAGCAGCTACTTAGCGACAGGGAAGCGAACTAATGAAAAACTGTTTTTT
v_call: TRBV11-3
cdr3_length: 18
clone_size: few
d_call: TRBD1
j_call: TRBJ1-4

cdr3_aa: CASSLVGSRQETQYF
cdr3_nt: TGCGCCAGCAGCTTGGTTGGGAGCAGACAAGAGACCCAGTACTTC
v_call: TRBV5-1
cdr3_length: 15
clone_size: -
d_call: -
j_call: TRBJ2-5

cdr3_aa: CASSRSGGYSEKLFF
cdr3_nt: TGTGCCAGCAGCCGCTCGGGAGGGTATAGTGAAAAACTGTTTTTT
v_call: TRBV6-6
cdr3_length: 15
clone_size: -
d_call: -
j_call: TRBJ1-4

cdr3_aa: CASSNGRDTYGYTF
cdr3_nt: TGTGCCAGCAGCAACGGTCGGGATACCTATGGCTACACCTTC
v_call: TRBV5-6
cdr3_length: 14
clone_size: -
d_call: -
j_call: TRBJ1-2

cdr3_aa: CASSLGGQRNTEAFF
cdr3_nt: TGCGCCAGCAGCTTGGGGGGACAGCGGAACACTGAAGCTTTCTTT
v_call: TRBV5-1
cdr3_length: 15
clone_size: -
d_call: TRBD1
j_call: TRBJ1-1

cdr3_aa: CASTRGPGQDEQYF
cdr3_nt: TGTGCCAGCACCCGCGGCCCAGGGCAGGACGAGCAGTACTTC
v_call: TRBV6-1
cdr3_length: 14
clone_size: -
d_call: -
j_call: TRBJ2-7

cdr3_aa: CASSFDRGNQPQHF
cdr3_nt: TGTGCCAGCAGCTTCGACAGGGGAAATCAGCCCCAGCATTTT
v_call: TRBV7-9
cdr3_length: 14
clone_size: once
d_call: TRBD1
j_call: TRBJ1-5

cdr3_aa: CASSLQVPYEQYF
cdr3_nt: TGCGCCAGCAGCTTACAGGTCCCCTACGAGCAGTACTTC
v_call: TRBV5-1
cdr3_length: 13
clone_size: -
d_call: -
j_call: TRBJ2-7

cdr3_aa: CASSQDPSSYEQYF
cdr3_nt: TGCGCCAGCAGCCAAGATCCGTCTAGTTACGAGCAGTACTTC
v_call: TRBV4-3
cdr3_length: 14
clone_size: -
d_call: -
j_call: TRBJ2-7

cdr3_aa: CATSRRQGVGYTF
cdr3_nt: TGTGCCACCAGCAGGCGACAGGGGGTTGGCTACACCTTC
v_call: TRBV15
cdr3_length: 13
clone_size: few
d_call: TRBD1
j_call: TRBJ1-2

cdr3_aa: CASSLDRGQGYTF
cdr3_nt: TGTGCCAGCAGCTTAGACAGGGGGCAAGGCTACACCTTC
v_call: TRBV11-2
cdr3_length: 13
clone_size: few
d_call: TRBD1
j_call: TRBJ1-2

cdr3_aa: CAIRPNTGGEAFF
cdr3_nt: TGTGCCATCAGGCCTAATACAGGGGGAGAAGCTTTCTTT
v_call: TRBV10-3
cdr3_length: 13
clone_size: -
d_call: TRBD1
j_call: TRBJ1-1

cdr3_aa: CASSDSGGSDEAFF
cdr3_nt: TGTGCCAGCAGTGACTCTGGCGGGAGTGATGAAGCTTTCTTT
v_call: TRBV6-4
cdr3_length: 14
clone_size: -
d_call: -
j_call: TRBJ1-1

cdr3_aa: CASSPDSNTEAFF
cdr3_nt: TGTGCCAGCAGCCCGGACAGTAACACTGAAGCTTTCTTT
v_call: TRBV9
cdr3_length: 13
clone_size: -
d_call: -
j_call: TRBJ1-1

cdr3_aa: CAWSVWGPGELFF
cdr3_nt: TGTGCCTGGAGTGTATGGGGGCCCGGGGAGCTGTTTTTT
v_call: TRBV30
cdr3_length: 13
clone_size: -
d_call: -
j_call: TRBJ2-2

cdr3_aa: CASSLRGSYNEQFF
cdr3_nt: TGTGCCAGCAGCTTGAGGGGGTCATACAATGAGCAGTTCTTC
v_call: TRBV7-9
cdr3_length: 14
clone_size: -
d_call: -
j_call: TRBJ2-1

cdr3_aa: CASSVQGYEQYF
cdr3_nt: TGTGCCAGCAGCGTGCAGGGATACGAGCAGTACTTC
v_call: TRBV5-4
cdr3_length: 12
clone_size: -
d_call: -
j_call: TRBJ2-7

cdr3_aa: CASTRGGESYNEQFF
cdr3_nt: TGCGCCAGCACCCGGGGCGGGGAATCCTACAATGAGCAGTTCTTC
v_call: TRBV5-1
cdr3_length: 15
clone_size: -
d_call: -
j_call: TRBJ2-1

cdr3_aa: CASSQVYDRASNEQFF
cdr3_nt: TGTGCCAGCAGCCAAGTTTACGACAGGGCTAGTAATGAGCAGTTCTTC
v_call: TRBV4-2
cdr3_length: 16
clone_size: -
d_call: TRBD1
j_call: TRBJ2-1

cdr3_aa: CASSMGTGSAGNTIYF
cdr3_nt: TGTGCCAGTAGTATGGGGACAGGGTCCGCTGGAAACACCATATATTTT
v_call: TRBV19
cdr3_length: 16
clone_size: -
d_call: TRBD1
j_call: TRBJ1-3

cdr3_aa: CASSLGSSGGYNEQFF
cdr3_nt: TGCGCCAGCAGCTTGGGATCTAGCGGGGGTTACAATGAGCAGTTCTTC
v_call: TRBV5-1
cdr3_length: 16
clone_size: -
d_call: TRBD2
j_call: TRBJ2-1

cdr3_aa: CASTHRTVTYEQYF
cdr3_nt: TGTGCCAGCACTCATCGCACGGTAACCTACGAGCAGTACTTC
v_call: TRBV6-1
cdr3_length: 14
clone_size: once
d_call: -
j_call: TRBJ2-7

cdr3_aa: CACQAGVSNQPQHF
cdr3_nt: TGTGCCTGCCAGGCGGGTGTGAGCAATCAGCCCCAGCATTTT
v_call: TRBV2
cdr3_length: 14
clone_size: -
d_call: -
j_call: TRBJ1-5

cdr3_aa: CASSPQGAWNEQYF
cdr3_nt: TGTGCCAGCTCACCCCAGGGGGCATGGAACGAGCAGTACTTC
v_call: TRBV18
cdr3_length: 14
clone_size: -
d_call: TRBD1
j_call: TRBJ2-7

cdr3_aa: CSIMTGSGTEAFF
cdr3_nt: TGCAGCATTATGACGGGGTCGGGCACTGAAGCTTTCTTT
v_call: TRBV29-1
cdr3_length: 13
clone_size: -
d_call: -
j_call: TRBJ1-1

cdr3_aa: CSVCVLCIGPNTEAFF
cdr3_nt: TGCAGCGTTTGTGTTTTGTGTATTGGGCCCAACACTGAAGCTTTCTTT
v_call: TRBV29-1
cdr3_length: 16
clone_size: -
d_call: -
j_call: TRBJ1-1

cdr3_aa: CASRTGNYGYTF
cdr3_nt: TGTGCCAGCCGCACAGGGAACTATGGCTACACCTTC
v_call: TRBV7-9
cdr3_length: 12
clone_size: -
d_call: -
j_call: TRBJ1-2

cdr3_aa: CASSPPGQETYEQYF
cdr3_nt: TGTGCCAGCAGCCCCCCAGGACAGGAGACCTACGAGCAGTACTTC
v_call: TRBV7-6
cdr3_length: 15
clone_size: -
d_call: TRBD1
j_call: TRBJ2-7

cdr3_aa: CASSPPQNTEAFF
cdr3_nt: TGCGCCAGCAGCCCCCCCCAGAACACTGAAGCTTTCTTT
v_call: TRBV5-1
cdr3_length: 13
clone_size: -
d_call: -
j_call: TRBJ1-1

cdr3_aa: CSVGGTLAGATDTQYF
cdr3_nt: TGCAGCGTTGGGGGAACACTAGCGGGGGCCACAGATACGCAGTATTTT
v_call: TRBV29-1
cdr3_length: 16
clone_size: -
d_call: TRBD2
j_call: TRBJ2-3

cdr3_aa: CASSLDRGQQETQYF
cdr3_nt: TGTGCCAGCAGCTTAGATAGGGGACAGCAAGAGACCCAGTACTTC
v_call: TRBV13
cdr3_length: 15
clone_size: -
d_call: TRBD1
j_call: TRBJ2-5

cdr3_aa: CASSQAQQGEGSGANVLTF
cdr3_nt: TGTGCCAGCAGCCAAGCCCAACAGGGAGAGGGCTCTGGGGCCAACGTCCTGACTTTC
v_call: TRBV4-2
cdr3_length: 19
clone_size: once
d_call: -
j_call: TRBJ2-6

cdr3_aa: CASSLDHGSSYNEQFF
cdr3_nt: TGTGCCAGCAGCTTAGATCATGGGAGCTCCTACAATGAGCAGTTCTTC
v_call: TRBV11-3
cdr3_length: 16
clone_size: -
d_call: -
j_call: TRBJ2-1

cdr3_aa: CASSLRGSSYNEQFF
cdr3_nt: TGTGCCAGCAGCTTACGGGGGAGCTCCTACAATGAGCAGTTCTTC
v_call: TRBV11-2
cdr3_length: 15
clone_size: -
d_call: -
j_call: TRBJ2-1

cdr3_aa: CASSWQGADVDTQYF
cdr3_nt: TGTGCCAGCAGCTGGCAGGGGGCTGATGTGGATACGCAGTATTTT
v_call: TRBV7-9
cdr3_length: 15
clone_size: -
d_call: TRBD1
j_call: TRBJ2-3

cdr3_aa: CASSLTGGLGKLFF
cdr3_nt: TGTGCCAGCAGCCTAACAGGGGGCTTAGGGAAACTGTTTTTT
v_call: TRBV5-6
cdr3_length: 14
clone_size: -
d_call: TRBD1
j_call: TRBJ1-4

cdr3_aa: CASSDLSTGWMNTEAFF
cdr3_nt: TGCGCCAGCAGTGACCTTTCAACAGGGTGGATGAACACTGAAGCTTTCTTT
v_call: TRBV10-2
cdr3_length: 17
clone_size: -
d_call: -
j_call: TRBJ1-1

cdr3_aa: CASSSKQGVAYEQYF
cdr3_nt: TGCGCCAGCAGCTCGAAACAGGGGGTTGCCTACGAGCAGTACTTC
v_call: TRBV5-1
cdr3_length: 15
clone_size: -
d_call: TRBD1
j_call: TRBJ2-7

cdr3_aa: CASSLGQRSETQYF
cdr3_nt: TGTGCCAGCAGCTTAGGGCAGAGGAGCGAGACCCAGTACTTC
v_call: TRBV7-2
cdr3_length: 14
clone_size: few
d_call: -
j_call: TRBJ2-5

cdr3_aa: CAISESATEAFF
cdr3_nt: TGTGCCATCAGTGAGTCGGCCACTGAAGCTTTCTTT
v_call: TRBV10-3
cdr3_length: 12
clone_size: -
d_call: -
j_call: TRBJ1-1

cdr3_aa: CASSYSQGSYEQYF
cdr3_nt: TGTGCCAGCAGTTACTCGCAGGGCTCCTACGAGCAGTACTTC
v_call: TRBV6-5
cdr3_length: 14
clone_size: -
d_call: -
j_call: TRBJ2-7

cdr3_aa: CASSLGQGGSPLHF
cdr3_nt: TGTGCCAGCAGCTTAGGCCAGGGGGGTTCACCCCTCCACTTT
v_call: TRBV13
cdr3_length: 14
clone_size: few
d_call: TRBD1
j_call: TRBJ1-6

cdr3_aa: CASSGGQETQYF
cdr3_nt: TGTGCCAGCTCAGGGGGGCAAGAGACCCAGTACTTC
v_call: TRBV18
cdr3_length: 12
clone_size: -
d_call: -
j_call: TRBJ2-5